This entry lists 6 T cell receptor beta chains sequenced from one sample in a study of cytomegalovirus exposure and HLA in healthy donors. PCR employed 60 Vbeta and 13 Jbeta primers. Clones were read by immunoSEQ multiplex PCR, and TCRdb kept only the in-frame ones, dropping some. The data show 180,000 or so clones, 75% to 80% seen once. Sample: PBMCs. These receptors came from a man in his fifties or sixties in good health and CMV-seropositive.

V is TRBV6-5 and J is TRBJ1-5; 8 nucleotides agree with TRBD1. J lost 7 bases, V lost 8 bases, and 7 bases had no gene match. The germline CDR1 and CDR2 sequences are MNHEY and SVGAGI. The CDR3 spans 13 residues. The CDR3 sequence is CASRTGLGQPQHF. CDR3 nucleotide sequence: TGTGCCAGCCGGACAGGGTTGGGACAGCCCCAGCATTTT.

This clone was recorded only once. This chain links TRBV6-5 with TRBJ1-2; 9 bases map to TRBD1. Germline-derived CDR1 and CDR2 are MNHEY and SVGAGI. The junction had 0 bases not matched to a gene; V was cut back by 2 bases and J by 2 bases. The length of the CDR3 is 14 residues. The chain's CDR3 is CASSYGTGNYGYTF. The CDR3 nucleotides are TGTGCCAGCAGTTACGGGACAGGGAACTATGGCTACACCTTC.

This chain uses TRBV11-2 with TRBJ2-1; perhaps TRBD1 as D (5 bases). CDR3 size: 12 residues. Trimming removed 5 bases from V and 10 bases from J, with 12 bases in between. CDR1 and CDR2 (germline): SGHAT, FQNNGV. The CDR3 reads CASSTRTLEQFF. In DNA form, the CDR3 reads TGTGCCAGCAGCACAAGGACACTGGAGCAGTTCTTC.

V is TRBV18 and J is TRBJ2-1, with 8 positions matching TRBD1. The CDR3 is 17 amino acids. Losses at the gene ends were 0 bases for V and 3 bases for J; bases not matched to a gene: 7. From germline, CDR1 is KGHSH and CDR2 LQKENI. The CDR3 DNA reads TGTGCCAGCTCACCACCCAACGTTGGACAGGGCTACAATGAGCAGTTCTTC. Its translation: CASSPPNVGQGYNEQFF.

The rearrangement links TRBV19 to TRBJ1-5; perhaps TRBD1 as D (5 bases). Trimming removed 5 bases at V and 0 bases at J, with 11 bases between. The CDR3 loop spans 15 amino acids. CDR1 and CDR2 (germline): LNHDA, SQIVND (reference sequence). CDR3 sequence: CASSLGTYSNQPQHF. In nucleotides, the CDR3 is TGTGCCAGTAGTTTGGGGACTTATAGCAATCAGCCCCAGCATTTT.

In its sample, this clone was seen a few times. The chain recombines TRBV2 with TRBJ1-1; 7 bases match TRBD1. Germline CDR1 SNHLY, CDR2 FYNNEI. The CDR3 is 12 amino acids. V lost 4 bases, J lost 7 bases, and 3 bases stayed unmatched. This CDR3 reads CASSGTGVEAFF. The CDR3 coding sequence is TGTGCCAGCAGTGGTACAGGGGTTGAAGCTTTCTTT. Full variable domain (remainder filled in from reference TRBV2 and TRBJ1-1): EPEVTQTPSHQVTQMGQEVILRCVPISNHLYFYWYRQILGQKVEFLVSFYNNEISEKSEIFDDQFSVERPDGSNFTLKIRSTKLEDSAMYFCASSGTGVEAFFGQGTRLTVV.